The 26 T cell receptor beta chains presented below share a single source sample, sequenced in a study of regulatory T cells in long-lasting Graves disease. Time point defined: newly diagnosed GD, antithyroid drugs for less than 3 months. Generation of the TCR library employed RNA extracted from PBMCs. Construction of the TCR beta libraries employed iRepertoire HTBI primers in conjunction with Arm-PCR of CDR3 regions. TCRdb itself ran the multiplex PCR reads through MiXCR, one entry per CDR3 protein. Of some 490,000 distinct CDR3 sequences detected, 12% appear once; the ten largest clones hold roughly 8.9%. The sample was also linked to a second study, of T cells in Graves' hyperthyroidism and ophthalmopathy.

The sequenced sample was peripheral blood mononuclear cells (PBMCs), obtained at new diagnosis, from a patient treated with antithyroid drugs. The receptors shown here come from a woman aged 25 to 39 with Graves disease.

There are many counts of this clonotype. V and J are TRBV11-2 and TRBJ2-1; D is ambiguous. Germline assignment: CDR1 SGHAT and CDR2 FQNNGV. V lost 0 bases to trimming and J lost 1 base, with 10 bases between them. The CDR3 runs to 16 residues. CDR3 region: CASSLDGRGSYNEQFF. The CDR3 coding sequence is TGTGCCAGCAGCTTAGACGGCCGTGGGTCCTACAATGAGCAGTTCTTC.

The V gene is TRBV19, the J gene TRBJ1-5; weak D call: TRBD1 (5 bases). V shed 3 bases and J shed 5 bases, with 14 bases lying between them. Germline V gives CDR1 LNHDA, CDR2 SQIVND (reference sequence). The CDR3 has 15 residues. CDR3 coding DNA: TGTGCCAGTAGTATTGGGCAGGGATTAGATCAGCCCCAGCATTTT. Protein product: CASSIGQGLDQPQHF.

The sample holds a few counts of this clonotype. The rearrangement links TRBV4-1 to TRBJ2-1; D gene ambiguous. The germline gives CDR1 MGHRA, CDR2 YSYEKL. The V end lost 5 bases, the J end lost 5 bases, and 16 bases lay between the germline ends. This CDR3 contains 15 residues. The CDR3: CASSSISVRNNEQFF. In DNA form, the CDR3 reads TGCGCCAGCAGCTCTATATCAGTCCGCAACAATGAGCAGTTCTTC.

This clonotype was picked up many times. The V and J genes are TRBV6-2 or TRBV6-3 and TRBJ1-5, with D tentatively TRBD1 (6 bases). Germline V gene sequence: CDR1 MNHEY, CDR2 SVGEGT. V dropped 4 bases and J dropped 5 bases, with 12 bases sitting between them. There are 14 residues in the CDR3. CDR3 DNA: TGTGCCAGCAGTTTCCGAGGGGGGCATCAGCCCCAGCATTTT. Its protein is CASSFRGGHQPQHF.

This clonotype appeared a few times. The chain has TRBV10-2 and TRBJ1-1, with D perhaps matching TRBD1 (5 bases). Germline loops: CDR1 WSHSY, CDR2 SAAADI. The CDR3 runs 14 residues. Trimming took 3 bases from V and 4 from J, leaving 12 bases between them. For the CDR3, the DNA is TGCGCCAGCAGTGATATACAGGCCGCCACTGAAGCTTTCTTT. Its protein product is CASSDIQAATEAFF.

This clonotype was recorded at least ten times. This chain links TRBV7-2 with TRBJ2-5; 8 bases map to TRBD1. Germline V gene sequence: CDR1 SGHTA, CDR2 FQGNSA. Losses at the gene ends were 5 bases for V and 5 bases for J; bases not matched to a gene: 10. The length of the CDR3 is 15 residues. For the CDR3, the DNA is TGTGCCAGCAGCCTGGCAGGGGGCGCTGGGGAGACCCAGTACTTC. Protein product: CASSLAGGAGETQYF.

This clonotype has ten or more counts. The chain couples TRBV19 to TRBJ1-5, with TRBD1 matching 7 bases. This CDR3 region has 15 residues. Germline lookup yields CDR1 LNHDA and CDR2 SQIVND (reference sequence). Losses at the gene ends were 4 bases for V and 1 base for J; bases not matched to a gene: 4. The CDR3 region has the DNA TGTGCCAGTAGTAACAGGGGTTTGAGCAATCAGCCCCAGCATTTT. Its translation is CASSNRGLSNQPQHF.

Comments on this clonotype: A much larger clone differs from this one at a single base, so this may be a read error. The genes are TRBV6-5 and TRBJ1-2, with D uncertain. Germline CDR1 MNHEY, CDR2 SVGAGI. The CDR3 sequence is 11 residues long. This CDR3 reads CGSSYGDGYTF. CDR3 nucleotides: TGTGGCAGCAGTTACGGAGATGGCTACACCTTC.

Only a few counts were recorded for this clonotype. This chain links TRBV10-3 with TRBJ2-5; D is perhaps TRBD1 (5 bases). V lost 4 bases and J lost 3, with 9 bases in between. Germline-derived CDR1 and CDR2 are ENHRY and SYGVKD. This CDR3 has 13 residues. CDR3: CAISGRQKETQYF. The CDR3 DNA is TGTGCCATCAGTGGGCGACAGAAAGAGACCCAGTACTTC.

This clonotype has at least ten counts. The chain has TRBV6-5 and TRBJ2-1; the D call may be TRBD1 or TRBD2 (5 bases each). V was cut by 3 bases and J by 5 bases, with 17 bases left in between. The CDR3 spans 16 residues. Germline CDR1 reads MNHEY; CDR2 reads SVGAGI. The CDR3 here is CASSYSLGTPHNEQFF. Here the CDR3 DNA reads TGTGCCAGCAGTTATTCGTTGGGGACCCCACACAATGAGCAGTTCTTC.

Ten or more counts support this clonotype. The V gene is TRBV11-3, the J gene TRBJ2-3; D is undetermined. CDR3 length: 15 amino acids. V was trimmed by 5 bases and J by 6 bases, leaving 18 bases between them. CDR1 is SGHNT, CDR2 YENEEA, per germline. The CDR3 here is CASSPSITPGDTQYF. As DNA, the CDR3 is TGTGCCAGCAGCCCCTCCATTACGCCCGGGGATACGCAGTATTTT.

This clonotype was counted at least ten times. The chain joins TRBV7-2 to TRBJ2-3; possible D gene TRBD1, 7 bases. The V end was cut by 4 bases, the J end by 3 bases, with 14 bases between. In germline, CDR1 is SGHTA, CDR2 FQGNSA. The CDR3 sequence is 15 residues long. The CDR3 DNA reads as TGTGCCAGCAGCTCCAGACAGGGAGGAACAGATACGCAGTATTTT. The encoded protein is CASSSRQGGTDTQYF.

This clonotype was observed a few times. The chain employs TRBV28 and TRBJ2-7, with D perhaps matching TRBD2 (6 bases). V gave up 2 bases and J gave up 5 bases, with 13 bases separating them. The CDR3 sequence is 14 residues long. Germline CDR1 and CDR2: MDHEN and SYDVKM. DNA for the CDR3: TGTGCCAGCAGTTTAGCTGGCGGGATGGACGAGCAGTACTTC. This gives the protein CASSLAGGMDEQYF.

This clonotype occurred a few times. The CDR3 reads CASSYLGHPNYGYTF. The CDR3 coding sequence is TGTGCCAGCAGTTATCTGGGACACCCAAACTATGGCTACACCTTC. This chain uses TRBV6-5 with TRBJ1-2; maybe TRBD1 (6 bases). The V and J ends lost 3 bases and 2 bases respectively, with 13 bases between them. Germline CDR1 is MNHEY and CDR2 is SVGAGI. This CDR3 has 15 amino acids.

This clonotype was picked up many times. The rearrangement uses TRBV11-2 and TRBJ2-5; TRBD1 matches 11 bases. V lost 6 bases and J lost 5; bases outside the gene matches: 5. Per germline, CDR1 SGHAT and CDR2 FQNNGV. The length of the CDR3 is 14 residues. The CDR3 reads CASRRTGGEETQYF. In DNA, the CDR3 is TGTGCCAGCAGGCGGACAGGGGGCGAGGAGACCCAGTACTTC.

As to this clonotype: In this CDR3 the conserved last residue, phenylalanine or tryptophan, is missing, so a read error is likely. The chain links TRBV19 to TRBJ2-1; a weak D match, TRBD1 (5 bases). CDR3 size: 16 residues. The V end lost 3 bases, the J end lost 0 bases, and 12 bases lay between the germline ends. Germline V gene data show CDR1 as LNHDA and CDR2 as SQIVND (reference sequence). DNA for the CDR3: TGTGCCAGTAGTATGGTAGGGGCAAGCTCCTACAATGAGCAGTTCTTG. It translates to CASSMVGASSYNEQFL.

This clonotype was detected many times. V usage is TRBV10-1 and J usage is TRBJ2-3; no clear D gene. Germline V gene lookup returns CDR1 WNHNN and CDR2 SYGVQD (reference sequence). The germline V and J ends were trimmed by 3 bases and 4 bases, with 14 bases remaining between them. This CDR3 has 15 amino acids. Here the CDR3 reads CASSEYIGVADTQYF. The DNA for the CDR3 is TGCGCCAGCAGTGAATACATAGGCGTCGCAGATACGCAGTATTTT.

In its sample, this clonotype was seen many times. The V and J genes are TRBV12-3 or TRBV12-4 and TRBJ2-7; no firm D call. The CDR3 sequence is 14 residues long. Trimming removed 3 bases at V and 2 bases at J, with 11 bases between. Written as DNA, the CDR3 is TGTGCCAGCAGTTTTGGCGGAACAACCTACGAGCAGTACTTC. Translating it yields CASSFGGTTYEQYF.

The CDR3 region has the DNA TGTGCCAGCAGCGAGGGGTCCGGCAAAAACATTCAGTACTTC. This gives the protein CASSEGSGKNIQYF. The gene calls are TRBV25-1 and TRBJ2-4, with D perhaps being TRBD1 or TRBD2 (5 bases each). This CDR3 region has 14 residues. CDR1 and CDR2 (germline): MGHDK, SYGVNS. V was trimmed by 6 bases and J by 3 bases, leaving 12 bases between them.

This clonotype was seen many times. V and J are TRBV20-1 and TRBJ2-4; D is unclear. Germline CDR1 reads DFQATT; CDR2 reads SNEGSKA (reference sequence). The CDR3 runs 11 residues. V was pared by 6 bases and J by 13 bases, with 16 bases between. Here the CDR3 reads CSAPDGHIQYF. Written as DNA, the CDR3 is TGCAGTGCACCGGACGGCCATATACAGTACTTC.

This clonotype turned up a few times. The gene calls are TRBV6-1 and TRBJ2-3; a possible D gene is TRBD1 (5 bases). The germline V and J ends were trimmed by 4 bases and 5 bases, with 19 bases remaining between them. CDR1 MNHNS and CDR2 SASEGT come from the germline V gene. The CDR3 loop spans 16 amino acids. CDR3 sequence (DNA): TGTGCCAGCAGTGGCCCCCTATGGCGAACAGGAGATACGCAGTATTTT. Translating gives CASSGPLWRTGDTQYF.

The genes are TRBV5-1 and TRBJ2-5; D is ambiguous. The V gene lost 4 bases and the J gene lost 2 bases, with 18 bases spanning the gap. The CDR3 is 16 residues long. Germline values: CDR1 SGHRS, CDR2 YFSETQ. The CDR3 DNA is TGCGCCAGCAGCCCCATGTCATTCGGATTTCAAGAGACCCAGTACTTC. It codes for CASSPMSFGFQETQYF.

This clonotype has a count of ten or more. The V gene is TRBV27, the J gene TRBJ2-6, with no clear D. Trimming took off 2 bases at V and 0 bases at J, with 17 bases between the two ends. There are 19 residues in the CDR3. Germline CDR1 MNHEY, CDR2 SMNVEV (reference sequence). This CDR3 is CASSLGLGYPSSGANVLTF. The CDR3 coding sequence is TGTGCCAGCAGTTTAGGGCTAGGGTATCCCAGCTCTGGGGCCAACGTCCTGACTTTC.

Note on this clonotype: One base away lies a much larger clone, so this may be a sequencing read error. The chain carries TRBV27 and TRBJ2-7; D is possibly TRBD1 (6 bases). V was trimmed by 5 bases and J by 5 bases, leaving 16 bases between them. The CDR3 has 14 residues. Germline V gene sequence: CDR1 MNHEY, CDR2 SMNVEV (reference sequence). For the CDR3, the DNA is TGTGCCAGCAGTCGCGGACAGAGTCGGCACGAGCAGTACTTC. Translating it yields CASSRGQSRHEQYF.

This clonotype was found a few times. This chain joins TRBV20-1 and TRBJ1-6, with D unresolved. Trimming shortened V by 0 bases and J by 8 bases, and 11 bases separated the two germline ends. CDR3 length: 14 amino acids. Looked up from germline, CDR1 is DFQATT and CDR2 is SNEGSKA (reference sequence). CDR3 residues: CSAREVTEYSPLHF. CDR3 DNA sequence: TGCAGTGCTAGAGAGGTCACGGAATATTCACCCCTCCACTTT.

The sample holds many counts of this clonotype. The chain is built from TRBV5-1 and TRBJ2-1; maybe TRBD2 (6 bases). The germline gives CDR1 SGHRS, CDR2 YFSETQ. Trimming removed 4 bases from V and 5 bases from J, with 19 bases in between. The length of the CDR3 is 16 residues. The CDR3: CASSPSTGGTHNEQFF. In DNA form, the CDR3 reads TGCGCCAGCAGCCCGAGTACGGGCGGGACGCACAATGAGCAGTTCTTC.